A selection of T cell receptor beta chains follows, all from one sample in a study of cytomegalovirus exposure and HLA in healthy donors. Only in-frame clones appear in the TCRdb table, and some are missing; sequencing was by immunoSEQ multiplex PCR. The repertoire table contains 70,000 or so clones. Sequenced material: PBMCs. These receptors were obtained from a boy aged 5-17 years in good health and CMV-seronegative. Each CDR3 is given without its conserved first and last residue.

cdr3_aa v_call
ASSIGQPVNTEAF TRBV19
ASSSGGVGTDTQY TRBV6-1
ASSLSSRVRIMNTEAF TRBV19
ASSGQVSGANVLT TRBV19
ASRKTRQGTNEKLF TRBV7-6
ASSLARGFFSEQY TRBV7-9
ASSLSPTRVGTDTQY TRBV28
AWGTGPNSPLH TRBV30
ASSDGQTAWVQTGELF TRBV25-1
SVGTGTGGPGELF TRBV29-1
ASSTDSLGTQY TRBV5-1
ASSGGDRPSSYNEQF TRBV19
ASGTTTYEQY TRBV7-2
ASSPGLAGTYEQY TRBV9
ASSDRQNPYGYT TRBV25-1
ASSEPRQGVSNQPQH TRBV2
ASSYRGPGANVLT TRBV6-5
ASSPLGGGIEQF TRBV7-9
ASSPPGGPDRQETQY TRBV18
ASSQERTYNPSGNSPLH TRBV4-2
AWSDSSNQPQH TRBV30
ASSSWTSGGEDEQF TRBV5-6
ASSEWDRGRYEQY TRBV6-1
ASSPQQGLMGYT TRBV7-8
ASSLAGGVSYNEQF TRBV27
ASSPKRDTYEQY TRBV18
ASSELGGTNTGELF TRBV10-1
ASSAVTGSYTEAF TRBV25-1
ASSPPGDRVEYGYT TRBV18
ASGRQALNTEAF TRBV2
ASKPETDRNYGYT TRBV19
ASSQDRNKGRNTIY TRBV4-1
ASSLRYADSPLH TRBV7-8
ASSLRWSSDNEQF TRBV7-9
ASTSGLEGAEQY TRBV19
ASSQSGSSYNEQF TRBV4-3
ASRVSGNNEQF TRBV6-1
ASSEGGLAGDIAKNIQY TRBV2
ATSREAGAYEQY TRBV15